One and the same sample provided the 27 T cell receptor beta chains below, sequenced in a study of OX40 agonist ivuxolimab in advanced cancers. Assay used: immunoSEQ multiplex PCR; TCRdb lists only in-frame clones, some missing. The table includes about 81,000 clones, roughly 80% detected once. This specimen was CD4+ or CD8+ T cells sorted from blood, taken in a trial of the OX40 agonist ivuxolimab. The receptor set was obtained from an adult with an advanced solid tumor such as melanoma, head and neck, liver or kidney cancer.

The chain links TRBV28 to TRBJ1-3; 7 positions agree with TRBD1. The CDR3 is made up of 16 amino acids. CDR1 is MDHEN and CDR2 is SYDVKM in the germline V gene. V shed 6 bases, J shed 0 bases, and the junction held 8 bases outside the gene matches. CDR3 DNA sequence: TGTGCCAGCAGCCATCCGGGACAGCTCTCTGGAAACACCATATATTTT. Its translation is CASSHPGQLSGNTIYF. Full variable domain (remainder filled in from reference TRBV28 and TRBJ1-3): DVKVTQSSRYLVKRTGEKVFLECVQDMDHENMFWYRQDPGLGLRLIYFSYDVKMKEKGDIPEGYSVSREKKERFSLILESASTNQTSMYLCASSHPGQLSGNTIYFGEGSWLTVV.

This chain joins TRBV11-3 and TRBJ2-1, with D possibly called TRBD1 or TRBD2 (6 bases each). Per the germline V gene, CDR1 is SGHNT and CDR2 is YENEEA. The V and J ends lost 4 bases and 4 bases respectively, with 11 bases between them. CDR3 length equals 14 residues. In DNA, the CDR3 is TGTGCCAGCAGCTCGAGGGGGGCTTACAATGAGCAGTTCTTC. Translating gives CASSSRGAYNEQFF.

V is TRBV6-5 and J is TRBJ2-1, with TRBD2 identical over 7 bases. The length of the CDR3 is 14 residues. The germline V gene has CDR1 MNHEY and CDR2 SVGAGI. The J segment lost 9 bases and the V segment lost 8 bases, leaving 13 bases of the junction unmatched. The CDR3 DNA sequence: TGTGCCAGCTCCGCGGGAGAGGAAGGGAGTGAGCAGTTCTTC. As protein: CASSAGEEGSEQFF.

The chain has TRBV7-6 and TRBJ2-1; 10 bases match TRBD1. The V gene's germline CDR1 is SGHVS and CDR2 FNYEAQ. The CDR3 length is 20 residues. The trim removed 5 bases at V and 1 base at J, leaving 17 bases unmatched. The CDR3: CASSRPTGQGTQESYNEQFF. CDR3 bases: TGTGCCAGCAGCCGTCCCACGGGACAGGGGACCCAAGAATCCTACAATGAGCAGTTCTTC.

The rearrangement links TRBV28 to TRBJ2-7, with 8 bases aligning to TRBD2. This CDR3 has 12 residues. Germline lookup yields CDR1 MDHEN and CDR2 SYDVKM. DNA for the CDR3: TGTTCCGGGGGGGGAAGCTCCTACGAGCAGTACTTC. Its translation is CSGGGSSYEQYF.

CDR3 in amino acids: CASSPTGDNEQFF. The CDR3 DNA sequence: TGTGCCAGCAGTCCCACAGGAGACAATGAGCAGTTCTTC. This chain uses TRBV7-3 with TRBJ2-1; weak D call: TRBD1 (5 bases). Germline CDR1 reads SGHTA; CDR2 reads FQGTGA. This CDR3 has 13 residues. The V gene lost 6 bases and the J gene lost 5 bases, with 11 bases spanning the gap. Using reference TRBV7-3 and TRBJ2-1 for the parts outside the CDR3, the full variable domain is GAGVSQTPSNKVTEKGKYVELRCDPISGHTALYWYRQSLGQGPEFLIYFQGTGAADDSGLPNDRFFAVRPEGSVSTLKIQRTERGDSAVYLCASSPTGDNEQFFGPGTRLTVL.

This chain joins TRBV6-4 and TRBJ2-5; weak D call: TRBD2 (5 bases). Trimming removed 4 bases from V and 5 bases from J, with 17 bases in between. CDR1 and CDR2 from the germline V gene are MRHNA and SNTAGT. The CDR3 contains 15 residues. The CDR3 coding sequence is TGTGCCAGCAGTGTAGGCCCCCTAGCTGGGGAGACCCAGTACTTC. Its protein product is CASSVGPLAGETQYF.

This clone was seen a single time. The chain joins TRBV6-5 to TRBJ2-3; D may correspond to TRBD1 or TRBD2 (5 bases each). This CDR3 is 16 amino acids long. From germline, CDR1 is MNHEY and CDR2 SVGAGI. The V and J ends lost 1 base and 3 bases respectively, with 14 bases between them. The CDR3 DNA follows: TGTGCCAGCAGTTACTTCTCCGACGGGGCGACAGATACGCAGTATTTT. This gives the protein CASSYFSDGATDTQYF.

This chain uses TRBV19 with TRBJ2-1; D might be TRBD2 (5 bases). This CDR3 has 16 amino acids. The ends were cut back, 5 bases at V and 0 bases at J, with 14 bases in the middle. The germline V gene encodes CDR1 LNHDA and CDR2 SQIVND (reference sequence). In DNA, the CDR3 is TGTGCCAGTAGTGGGCAAGCGGCAAGCTCCTACAATGAGCAGTTCTTC. Translated: CASSGQAASSYNEQFF.

The V gene is TRBV27, the J gene TRBJ2-7, with D perhaps matching TRBD1 (6 bases). Germline lookup yields CDR1 MNHEY and CDR2 SMNVEV (reference sequence). This CDR3 has 16 amino acids. V lost 2 bases and J 2 bases, leaving 16 bases between the germline ends. For the CDR3, the DNA is TGTGCCAGCAGTTTAGCCCAAGGGGACAAACCCTACGAGCAGTACTTC. Protein: CASSLAQGDKPYEQYF.

This sequence joins TRBV28 and TRBJ2-5; 9 bases line up with TRBD1. Trimming at V came to 5 bases and at J to 1 base, leaving 11 bases not matched to a gene. The CDR3 has 17 amino acids. Germline lookup yields CDR1 MDHEN and CDR2 SYDVKM. The DNA for the CDR3 is TGTGCCAGCAGTGGCCCCGCCAACAGGGGGCCCCAAGAGACCCAGTACTTC. This translates into CASSGPANRGPQETQYF.

This CDR3 is CASSLEDRHRVNTEAFF. CDR3 in DNA: TGTGCCAGCAGCTTAGAGGACAGACATAGGGTGAACACTGAAGCTTTCTTT. The J gene is TRBJ1-1, the V gene TRBV5-6; perhaps TRBD1 as D (6 bases). Germline V gene lookup returns CDR1 SGHDT and CDR2 YYEEEE. Trimming left V 2 bases short and J 0 bases short, with 17 bases between. The CDR3 is 17 residues long.

This sequence joins TRBV7-2 and TRBJ1-1; D possibly corresponds to TRBD1 (6 bases). Germline CDR1 SGHTA, CDR2 FQGNSA. Trimming removed 0 bases at V and 5 bases at J, with 10 bases between. This CDR3 is 14 amino acids long. The DNA of the CDR3 is TGTGCCAGCAGCTTAGCCAGGGGCGCGACTGAAGCTTTCTTT. Residues: CASSLARGATEAFF.

The chain joins TRBV12-5 to TRBJ2-3, with D unclear. V lost 2 bases and J 4 bases, leaving 10 bases between the germline ends. The germline CDR1 and CDR2 sequences are LGHNT and FRNRAP. CDR3 length equals 14 residues. The CDR3 protein is CASGLSLRPDTQYF. The CDR3, as DNA: TGTGCTAGTGGTTTGTCTCTGAGGCCAGATACGCAGTATTTT.

V gene TRBV6-5 combines with J gene TRBJ1-1; 10 positions match TRBD1. The V gene's germline CDR1 is MNHEY and CDR2 SVGAGI. V dropped 4 bases and J dropped 7; count of bases not matched to a gene: 9. There are 15 residues in the CDR3. CDR3 DNA sequence: TGTGCCAGCAGTTCACCGGGACAGGGGATTCATGAAGCTTTCTTT. It yields the protein CASSSPGQGIHEAFF.

This clone was seen once. J is TRBJ2-1 and V is TRBV7-6; D uncertain. V lost 4 bases and J 9 bases, leaving 13 bases between the germline ends. Germline V gene sequence: CDR1 SGHVS, CDR2 FNYEAQ. The CDR3 loop spans 13 amino acids. As DNA, the CDR3 is TGTGCCAGCAGCTCCGGGCCTGTGGGTGAGCAGTTCTTC. Its protein product is CASSSGPVGEQFF.

The chain recombines TRBV7-8 with TRBJ1-1; D gene ambiguous. Germline CDR1 reads SGHVS; CDR2 reads FQNEAQ. This CDR3 contains 14 residues. Deletions cut 4 bases from V and 7 bases from J, with 16 bases between. CDR3 residues: CASSYAPGWGEAFF. For the CDR3, the DNA is TGTGCCAGCAGCTACGCCCCCGGGTGGGGTGAAGCTTTCTTT.

This rearrangement joins TRBV18 to TRBJ2-7; 11 positions match TRBD1. The CDR3 runs to 15 residues. With V trimmed by 3 bases and J by 1 base, 2 bases remained unmatched. Germline V lookup: CDR1 KGHSH, CDR2 LQKENI. The CDR3 DNA follows: TGTGCCAGCTCACCGGGGACAGGGGGGTCCTACGAGCAGTACGTC. This translates into CASSPGTGGSYEQYV.

The chain couples TRBV7-9 to TRBJ2-1; D perhaps matches TRBD2 (5 bases). The CDR3 runs to 13 residues. Trimming took off 4 bases at V and 5 bases at J, with 9 bases between the two ends. Germline V gene data show CDR1 as SEHNR and CDR2 as FQNEAQ (reference sequence). The CDR3 sequence: CASSSLGNNEQFF. For the CDR3, the DNA is TGTGCCAGCAGCTCACTAGGAAACAATGAGCAGTTCTTC.

The chain has TRBV5-5 and TRBJ2-5, with 9 positions matching TRBD1. CDR3 length: 15 residues. Trimming cost V 3 bases and J 2 bases; bases outside gene matches: 5. Germline lookup yields CDR1 SGHKS and CDR2 YYEKEE (reference sequence). The CDR3 DNA sequence: TGTGCCAGCAGCTCTCGGACAGGGGAACAAGAGACCCAGTACTTC. This sequence encodes CASSSRTGEQETQYF.

The chain employs TRBV4-1 and TRBJ2-6, with 7 nucleotides matching TRBD2. The germline gives CDR1 MGHRA, CDR2 YSYEKL. The J segment lost 0 bases and the V segment lost 3 bases, leaving 14 bases of the junction unmatched. The CDR3 is 20 amino acids. The CDR3 DNA reads TGCGCCAGCAGCCACCCGGGACTCCGGGAGGTACTCTCTGGGGCCAACGTCCTGACTTTC. This sequence encodes CASSHPGLREVLSGANVLTF.

The V gene is TRBV6-6, the J gene TRBJ2-5; D might be TRBD2 (6 bases). The germline V gene has CDR1 MNHNY and CDR2 SVGAGI (reference sequence). V gave up 6 bases and J gave up 5 bases, with 10 bases separating them. This CDR3 has 12 amino acids. This CDR3 reads CASSRLGETQYF. The CDR3 DNA sequence: TGTGCCAGCAGCCGACTAGGGGAGACCCAGTACTTC.

The CDR3 region is CASSWGSGEQYV. In DNA form, the CDR3 reads TGTGCCAGCAGTTGGGGGAGCGGCGAGCAGTACGTC. The chain uses TRBV28 and TRBJ2-7; possibly TRBD1 or TRBD2 for D (5 bases each). CDR1 MDHEN and CDR2 SYDVKM come from the germline V gene. The V end lost 4 bases, the J end lost 6 bases, and 10 bases lay between the germline ends. There are 12 residues in the CDR3.

The sample holds a few counts of this clone. This rearrangement joins TRBV11-2 to TRBJ1-6; D gene uncertain. The CDR3 extends over 15 amino acids. V lost 1 base to trimming and J lost 8 bases, with 12 bases between them. Germline loops: CDR1 SGHAT, CDR2 FQNNGV. The CDR3 sequence: CASSLGRHRDSPLHF. DNA for the CDR3: TGTGCCAGCAGCTTAGGGAGGCACAGAGATTCACCCCTCCACTTT.

This clone was observed a few times. This sequence joins TRBV7-8 and TRBJ2-3; D unresolved. This CDR3 has 14 residues. V gave up 6 bases and J gave up 0 bases, with 10 bases separating them. The germline CDR1 and CDR2 sequences are SGHVS and FQNEAQ. Written as DNA, the CDR3 is TGTGCCAGCAGAAGAGCGACCAGCACAGATACGCAGTATTTT. Its protein product is CASRRATSTDTQYF.

The chain employs TRBV15 and TRBJ1-5; TRBD1 matches at 7 bases. In germline, CDR1 is LNHNV, CDR2 YYDKDF (reference sequence). This CDR3 contains 16 residues. The ends lost 0 bases at V and 5 bases at J; junction bases unmatched: 7. The CDR3: CATSRDSRQGDQPQHF. CDR3 nucleotides: TGTGCCACCAGCAGAGATAGTAGACAGGGCGATCAGCCCCAGCATTTT.

J is TRBJ2-7 and V is TRBV4-1; perhaps TRBD1 as D (6 bases). The germline V and J ends were trimmed by 2 bases and 3 bases, with 14 bases remaining between them. CDR3 length: 15 amino acids. Per germline, CDR1 MGHRA and CDR2 YSYEKL. CDR3 sequence reads: CASSQTGTYLYEQYF. CDR3 nucleotides: TGCGCCAGCAGCCAAACAGGGACATATCTCTACGAGCAGTACTTC.